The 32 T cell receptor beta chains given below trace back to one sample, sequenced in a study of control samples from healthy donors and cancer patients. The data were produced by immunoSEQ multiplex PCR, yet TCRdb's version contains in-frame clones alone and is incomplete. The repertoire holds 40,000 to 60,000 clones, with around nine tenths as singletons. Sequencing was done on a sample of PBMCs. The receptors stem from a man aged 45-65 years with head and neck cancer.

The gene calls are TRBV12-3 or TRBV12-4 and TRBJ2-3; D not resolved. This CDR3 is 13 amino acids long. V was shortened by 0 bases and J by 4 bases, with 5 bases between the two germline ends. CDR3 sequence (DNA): TGTGCCAGCAGTTTAGCGGCTCCAGATACGCAGTATTTT. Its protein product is CASSLAAPDTQYF.

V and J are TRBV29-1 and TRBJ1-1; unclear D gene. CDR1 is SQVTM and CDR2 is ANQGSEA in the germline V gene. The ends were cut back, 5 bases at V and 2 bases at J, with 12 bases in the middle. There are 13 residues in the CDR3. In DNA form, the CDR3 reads TGCAGCGTTCCGAGGGAGGGAAACACTGAAGCTTTCTTT. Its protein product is CSVPREGNTEAFF.

CDR3 nucleotide sequence: TGTGCCAGCAGCGCCCCGCCTTATGGCTACACCTTC. This codes for CASSAPPYGYTF. This chain joins TRBV9 and TRBJ1-2; D not resolved. The germline gives CDR1 SGDLS, CDR2 YYNGEE. This CDR3 is built from 12 residues. Trimming took 3 bases from V and 5 from J, leaving 8 bases between them.

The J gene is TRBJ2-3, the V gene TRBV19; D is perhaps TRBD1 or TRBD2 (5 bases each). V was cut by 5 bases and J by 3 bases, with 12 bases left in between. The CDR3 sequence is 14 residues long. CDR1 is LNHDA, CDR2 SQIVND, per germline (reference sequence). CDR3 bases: TGTGCCAGTAGTCGTTTCGAGGGGACAGATACGCAGTATTTT. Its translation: CASSRFEGTDTQYF. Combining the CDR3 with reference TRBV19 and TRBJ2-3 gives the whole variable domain DGGITQSPKYLFRKEGQNVTLSCEQNLNHDAMYWYRQDPGQGLRLIYYSQIVNDFQKGDIAEGYSVSREKKESFPLTVTSAQKNPTAFYLCASSRFEGTDTQYFGPGTRLTVL.

CDR3 sequence reads: CASSQGGGTLSSYEQYF. The CDR3 DNA reads as TGTGCCAGCAGTCAAGGAGGTGGGACACTCAGCTCCTACGAGCAGTACTTC. The chain combines TRBV13 with TRBJ2-7; D is possibly TRBD1 (6 bases). V shed 6 bases and J shed 0 bases, with 21 bases lying between them. The CDR3 contains 17 residues. Germline CDR1 and CDR2: PRHDT and FYEKMQ (reference sequence). Complete variable domain (other parts from reference TRBV13 and TRBJ2-7): AAGVIQSPRHLIKEKRETATLKCYPIPRHDTVYWYQQGPGQDPQFLISFYEKMQSDKGSIPDRFSAQQFSDYHSELNMSSLELGDSALYFCASSQGGGTLSSYEQYFGPGTRLTVT.

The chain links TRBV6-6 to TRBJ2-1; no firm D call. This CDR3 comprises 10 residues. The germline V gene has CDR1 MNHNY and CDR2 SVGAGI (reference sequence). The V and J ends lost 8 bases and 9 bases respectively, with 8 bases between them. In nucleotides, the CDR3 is TGTGCCAGCGGGGTGGGTGAGCAGTTCTTC. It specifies CASGVGEQFF.

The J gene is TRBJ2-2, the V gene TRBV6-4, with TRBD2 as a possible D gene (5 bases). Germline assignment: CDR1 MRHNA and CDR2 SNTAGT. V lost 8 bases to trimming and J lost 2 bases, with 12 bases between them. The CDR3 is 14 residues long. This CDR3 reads CASQKDSNTGELFF. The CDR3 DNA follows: TGTGCCAGCCAAAAGGACTCAAACACCGGGGAGCTGTTTTTT.

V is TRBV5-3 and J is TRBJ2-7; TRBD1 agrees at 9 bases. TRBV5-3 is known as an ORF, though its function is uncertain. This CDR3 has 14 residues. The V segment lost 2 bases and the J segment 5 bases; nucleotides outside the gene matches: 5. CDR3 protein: CARSLRTGDNEQYF. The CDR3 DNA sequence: TGTGCCAGAAGCTTAAGGACAGGGGATAACGAGCAGTACTTC.

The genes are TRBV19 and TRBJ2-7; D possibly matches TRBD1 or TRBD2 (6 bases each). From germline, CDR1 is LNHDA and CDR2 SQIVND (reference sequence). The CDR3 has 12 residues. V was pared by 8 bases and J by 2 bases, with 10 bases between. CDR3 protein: CASAGQPYEQYF. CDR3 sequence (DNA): TGTGCCAGTGCGGGACAACCCTACGAGCAGTACTTC.

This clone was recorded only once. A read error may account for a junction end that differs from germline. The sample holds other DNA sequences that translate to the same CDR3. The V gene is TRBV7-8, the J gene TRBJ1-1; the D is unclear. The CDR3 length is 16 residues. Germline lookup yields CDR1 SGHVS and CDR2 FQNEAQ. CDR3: CASSPALFNMNTEAFF. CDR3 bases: TGTGCCAGCAGCCCGGCCTTGTTTAACATGAACACTGAAGCTTTCTTC.

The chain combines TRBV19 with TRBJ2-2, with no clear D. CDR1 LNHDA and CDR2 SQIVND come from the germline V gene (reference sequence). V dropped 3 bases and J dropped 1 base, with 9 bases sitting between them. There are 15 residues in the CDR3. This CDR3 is CASSIPQMNTGELFF. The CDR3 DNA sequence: TGTGCCAGTAGTATTCCCCAAATGAACACCGGGGAGCTGTTTTTT.

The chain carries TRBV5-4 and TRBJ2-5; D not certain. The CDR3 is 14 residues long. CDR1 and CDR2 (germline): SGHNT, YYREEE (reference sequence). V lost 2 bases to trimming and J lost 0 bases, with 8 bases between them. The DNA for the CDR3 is TGTGCCAGCAGCTTCCGAATAAACCAAGAGACCCAGTACTTC. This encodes CASSFRINQETQYF.

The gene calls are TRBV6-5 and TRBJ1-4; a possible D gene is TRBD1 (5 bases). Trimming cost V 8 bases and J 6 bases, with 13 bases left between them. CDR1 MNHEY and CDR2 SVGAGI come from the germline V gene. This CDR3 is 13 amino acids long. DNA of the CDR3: TGTGCCAGCTCGAGGGGTAGGGATGAAAAACTGTTTTTT. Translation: CASSRGRDEKLFF.

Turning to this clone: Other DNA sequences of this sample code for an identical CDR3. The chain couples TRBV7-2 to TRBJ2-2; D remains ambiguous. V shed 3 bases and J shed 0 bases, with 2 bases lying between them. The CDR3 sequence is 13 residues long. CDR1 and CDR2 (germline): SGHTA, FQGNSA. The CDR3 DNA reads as TGTGCCAGCAGCTTTACGAACACCGGGGAGCTGTTTTTT. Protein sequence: CASSFTNTGELFF.

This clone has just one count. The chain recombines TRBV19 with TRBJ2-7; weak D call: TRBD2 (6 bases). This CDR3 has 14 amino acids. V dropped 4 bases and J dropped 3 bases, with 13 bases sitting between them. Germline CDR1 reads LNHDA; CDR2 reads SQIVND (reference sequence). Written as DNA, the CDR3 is TGTGCCAGTAGTACCGGGACTCCAAACTACGAGCAGTACTTC. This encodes CASSTGTPNYEQYF.

In nucleotides, the CDR3 is TGTGCCAGCAGCGGACAGGGAGAGGGTGAGCAGTTCTTC. This translates into CASSGQGEGEQFF. V and J are TRBV6-6 and TRBJ2-1; TRBD1 matches 8 bases. This CDR3 contains 13 residues. Germline trimming cut 6 bases from V and 9 bases from J; bases unmatched to any gene: 7. From germline, CDR1 is MNHNY and CDR2 SVGAGI (reference sequence).

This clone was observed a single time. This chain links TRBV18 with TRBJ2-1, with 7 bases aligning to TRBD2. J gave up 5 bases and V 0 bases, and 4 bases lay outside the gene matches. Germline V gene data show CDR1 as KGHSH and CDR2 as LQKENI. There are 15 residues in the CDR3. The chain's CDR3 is CASSPPSLADNEQFF. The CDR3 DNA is TGTGCCAGCTCACCACCGAGTCTAGCGGACAATGAGCAGTTCTTC.

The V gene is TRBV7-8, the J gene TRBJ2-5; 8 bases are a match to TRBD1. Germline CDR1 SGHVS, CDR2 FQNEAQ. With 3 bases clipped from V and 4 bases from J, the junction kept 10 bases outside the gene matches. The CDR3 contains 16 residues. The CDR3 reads CASSFFRTGLRETQYF. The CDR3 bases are TGTGCCAGCAGCTTTTTTAGGACAGGGCTGCGAGAGACCCAGTACTTC. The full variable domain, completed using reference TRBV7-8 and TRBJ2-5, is GAGVSQSPRYKVAKRGQDVALRCDPISGHVSLFWYQQALGQGPEFLTYFQNEAQLDKSGLPSDRFFAERPEGSVSTLKIQRTQQEDSAVYLCASSFFRTGLRETQYFGPGTRLLVL.

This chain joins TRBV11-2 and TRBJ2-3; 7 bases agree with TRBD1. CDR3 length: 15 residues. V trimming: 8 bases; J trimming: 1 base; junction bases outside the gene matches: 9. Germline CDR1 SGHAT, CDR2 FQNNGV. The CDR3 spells CASSDRWSGTDTQYF. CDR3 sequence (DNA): TGTGCCAGCTCGGACAGGTGGAGCGGCACAGATACGCAGTATTTT.

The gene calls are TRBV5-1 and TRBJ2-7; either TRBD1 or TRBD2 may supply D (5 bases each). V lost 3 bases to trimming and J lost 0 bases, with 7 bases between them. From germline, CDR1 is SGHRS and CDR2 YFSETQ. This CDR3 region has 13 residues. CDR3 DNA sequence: TGCGCCAGCAGCTGGGGGATCTCCTACGAGCAGTACTTC. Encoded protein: CASSWGISYEQYF.

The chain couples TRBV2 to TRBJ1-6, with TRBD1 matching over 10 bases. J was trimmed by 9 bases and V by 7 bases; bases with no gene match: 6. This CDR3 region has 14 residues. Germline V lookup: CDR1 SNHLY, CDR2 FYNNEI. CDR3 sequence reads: CASTEGTGVSPLHF. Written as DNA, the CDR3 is TGTGCCAGCACCGAAGGGACAGGGGTTTCACCCCTCCACTTT.

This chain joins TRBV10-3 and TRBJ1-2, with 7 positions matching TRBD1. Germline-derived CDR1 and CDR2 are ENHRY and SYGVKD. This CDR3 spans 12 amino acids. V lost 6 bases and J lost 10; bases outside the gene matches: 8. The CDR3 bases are TGTGCCATCAGGGGTCGACAGGGTAACTACACCTTC. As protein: CAIRGRQGNYTF.

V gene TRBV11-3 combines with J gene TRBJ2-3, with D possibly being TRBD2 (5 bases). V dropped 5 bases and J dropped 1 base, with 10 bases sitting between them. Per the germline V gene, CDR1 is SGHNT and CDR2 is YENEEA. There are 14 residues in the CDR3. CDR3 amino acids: CASSRGRGTDTQYF. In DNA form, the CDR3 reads TGTGCCAGCAGCCGTGGGCGGGGCACAGATACGCAGTATTTT.

CDR3 residues: CASRKPGLDYNEQFF. In DNA, the CDR3 is TGTGCCAGCAGGAAGCCGGGACTAGATTACAATGAGCAGTTCTTC. The J gene is TRBJ2-1, the V gene TRBV28, with 8 positions matching TRBD2. J was trimmed by 4 bases and V by 6 bases; bases with no gene match: 8. This CDR3 has 15 amino acids. Germline CDR1 and CDR2: MDHEN and SYDVKM.

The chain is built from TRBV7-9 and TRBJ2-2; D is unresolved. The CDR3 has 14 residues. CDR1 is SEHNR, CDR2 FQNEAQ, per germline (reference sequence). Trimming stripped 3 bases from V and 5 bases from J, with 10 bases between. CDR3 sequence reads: CASSFTLGTGELFF. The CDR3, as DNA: TGTGCCAGCAGCTTTACTCTGGGGACCGGGGAGCTGTTTTTT. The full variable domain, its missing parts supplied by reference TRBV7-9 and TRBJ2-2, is DTGVSQNPRHKITKRGQNVTFRCDPISEHNRLYWYRQTLGQGPEFLTYFQNEAQLEKSRLLSDRFSAERPKGSFSTLEIQRTEQGDSAMYLCASSFTLGTGELFFGEGSRLTVL.

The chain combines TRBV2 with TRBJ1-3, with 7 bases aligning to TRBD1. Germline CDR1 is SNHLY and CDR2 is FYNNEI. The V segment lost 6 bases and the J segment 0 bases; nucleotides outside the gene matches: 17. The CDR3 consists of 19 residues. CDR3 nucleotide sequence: TGTGCCAGCAGCGCCCCCGGGACAGCTACATTTTACTCTGGAAACACCATATATTTT. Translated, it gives CASSAPGTATFYSGNTIYF. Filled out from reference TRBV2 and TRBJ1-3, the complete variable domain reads EPEVTQTPSHQVTQMGQEVILRCVPISNHLYFYWYRQILGQKVEFLVSFYNNEISEKSEIFDDQFSVERPDGSNFTLKIRSTKLEDSAMYFCASSAPGTATFYSGNTIYFGEGSWLTVV.

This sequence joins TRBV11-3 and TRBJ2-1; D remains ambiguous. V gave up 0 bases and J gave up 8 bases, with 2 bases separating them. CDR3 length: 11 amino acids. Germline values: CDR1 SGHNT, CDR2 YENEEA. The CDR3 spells CASSLDHEQFF. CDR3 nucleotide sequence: TGTGCCAGCAGCTTAGATCATGAGCAGTTCTTC.

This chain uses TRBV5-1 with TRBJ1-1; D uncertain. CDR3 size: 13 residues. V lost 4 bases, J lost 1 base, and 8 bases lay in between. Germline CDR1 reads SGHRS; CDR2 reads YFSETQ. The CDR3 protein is CASSGTANTEAFF. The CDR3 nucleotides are TGCGCCAGCAGCGGAACAGCGAACACTGAAGCTTTCTTT.

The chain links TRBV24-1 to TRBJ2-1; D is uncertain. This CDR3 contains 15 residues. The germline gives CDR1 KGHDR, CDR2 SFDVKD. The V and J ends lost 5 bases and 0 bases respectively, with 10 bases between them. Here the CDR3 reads CATSGSGSSYNEQFF. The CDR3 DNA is TGTGCCACCAGTGGATCCGGAAGCTCCTACAATGAGCAGTTCTTC.

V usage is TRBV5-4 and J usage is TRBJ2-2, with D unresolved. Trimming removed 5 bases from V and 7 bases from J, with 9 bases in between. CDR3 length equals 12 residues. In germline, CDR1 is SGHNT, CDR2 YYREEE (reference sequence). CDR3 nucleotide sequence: TGTGCCAGCAGTCCGTACGACGGGGAGCTGTTTTTT. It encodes CASSPYDGELFF. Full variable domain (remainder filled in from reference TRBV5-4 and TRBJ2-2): ETGVTQSPTHLIKTRGQQVTLRCSSQSGHNTVSWYQQALGQGPQFIFQYYREEENGRGNFPPRFSGLQFPNYSSELNVNALELDDSALYLCASSPYDGELFFGEGSRLTVL.

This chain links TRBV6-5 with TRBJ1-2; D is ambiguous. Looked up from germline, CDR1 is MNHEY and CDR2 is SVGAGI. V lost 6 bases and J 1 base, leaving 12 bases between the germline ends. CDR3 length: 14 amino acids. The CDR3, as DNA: TGTGCCAGCAGCGCCTCCCGACTTAACTATGGCTACACCTTC. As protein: CASSASRLNYGYTF.

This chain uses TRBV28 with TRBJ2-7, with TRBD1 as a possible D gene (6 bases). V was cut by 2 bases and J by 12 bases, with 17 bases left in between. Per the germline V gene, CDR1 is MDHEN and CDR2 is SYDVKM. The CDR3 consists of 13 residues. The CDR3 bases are TGTGCCAGCAGTTTAAGGCAGGGGATCAAGGTGTACTTC. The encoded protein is CASSLRQGIKVYF. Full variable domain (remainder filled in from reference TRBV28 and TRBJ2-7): DVKVTQSSRYLVKRTGEKVFLECVQDMDHENMFWYRQDPGLGLRLIYFSYDVKMKEKGDIPEGYSVSREKKERFSLILESASTNQTSMYLCASSLRQGIKVYFGPGTRLTVT.